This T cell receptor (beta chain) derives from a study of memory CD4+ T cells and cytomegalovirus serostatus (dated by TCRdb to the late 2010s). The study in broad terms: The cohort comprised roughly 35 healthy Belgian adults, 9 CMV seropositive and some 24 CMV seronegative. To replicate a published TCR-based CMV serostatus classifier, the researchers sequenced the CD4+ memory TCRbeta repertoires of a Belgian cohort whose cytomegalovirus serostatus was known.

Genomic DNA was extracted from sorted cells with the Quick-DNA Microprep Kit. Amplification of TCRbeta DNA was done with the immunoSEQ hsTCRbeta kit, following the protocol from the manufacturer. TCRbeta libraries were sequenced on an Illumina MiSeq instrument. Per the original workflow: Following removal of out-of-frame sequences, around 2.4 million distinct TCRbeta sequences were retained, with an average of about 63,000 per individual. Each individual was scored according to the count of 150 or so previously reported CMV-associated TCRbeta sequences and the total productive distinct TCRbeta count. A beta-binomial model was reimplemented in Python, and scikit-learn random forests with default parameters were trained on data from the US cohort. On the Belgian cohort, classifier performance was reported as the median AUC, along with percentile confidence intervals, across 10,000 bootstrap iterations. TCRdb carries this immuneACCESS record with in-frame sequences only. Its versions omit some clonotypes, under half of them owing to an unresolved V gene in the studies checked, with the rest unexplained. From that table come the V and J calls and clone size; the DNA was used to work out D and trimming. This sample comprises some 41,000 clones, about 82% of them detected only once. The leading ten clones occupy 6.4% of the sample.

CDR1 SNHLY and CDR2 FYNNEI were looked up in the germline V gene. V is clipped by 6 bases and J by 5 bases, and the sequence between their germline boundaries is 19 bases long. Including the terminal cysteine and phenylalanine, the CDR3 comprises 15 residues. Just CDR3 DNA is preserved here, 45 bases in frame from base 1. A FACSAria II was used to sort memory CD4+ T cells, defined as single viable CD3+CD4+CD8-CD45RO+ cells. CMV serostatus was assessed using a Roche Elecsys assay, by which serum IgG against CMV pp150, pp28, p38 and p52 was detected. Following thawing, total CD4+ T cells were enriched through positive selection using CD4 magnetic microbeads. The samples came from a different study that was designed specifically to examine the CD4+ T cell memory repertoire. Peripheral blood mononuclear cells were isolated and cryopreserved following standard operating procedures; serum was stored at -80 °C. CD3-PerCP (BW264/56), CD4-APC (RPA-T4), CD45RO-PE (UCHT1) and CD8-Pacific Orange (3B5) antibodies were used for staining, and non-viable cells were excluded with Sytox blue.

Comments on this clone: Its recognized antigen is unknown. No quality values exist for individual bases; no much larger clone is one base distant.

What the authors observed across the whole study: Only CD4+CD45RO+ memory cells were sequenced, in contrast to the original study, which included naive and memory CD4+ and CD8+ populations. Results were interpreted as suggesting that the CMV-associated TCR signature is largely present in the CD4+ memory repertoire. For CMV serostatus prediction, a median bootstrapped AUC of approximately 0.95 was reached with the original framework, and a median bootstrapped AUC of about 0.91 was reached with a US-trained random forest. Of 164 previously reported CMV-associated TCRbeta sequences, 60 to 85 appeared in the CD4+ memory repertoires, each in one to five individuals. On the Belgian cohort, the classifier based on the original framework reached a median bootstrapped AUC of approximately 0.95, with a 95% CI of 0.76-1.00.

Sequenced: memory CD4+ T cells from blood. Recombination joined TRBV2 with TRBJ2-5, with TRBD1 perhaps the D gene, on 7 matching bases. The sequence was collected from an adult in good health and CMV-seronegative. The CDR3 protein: CASRTGGGGLETQYF. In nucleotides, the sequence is TGTGCCAGCAGAACCGGAGGAGGGGGCTTGGAGACCCAGTACTTC.